Below are 12 T cell receptor beta chains sequenced from a single sample in a study of T cells after yellow fever vaccination. TCRdb called the 5' RACE reads again in MiXCR, with one record for every CDR3 protein. Of a few hundred thousand distinct CDR3 sequences listed, around 10% are singletons. The sample was PBMCs, taken on the day of the first yellow fever vaccination. The receptors were sampled from a young man who received the YFV17D yellow fever vaccine.

This clonotype came up a few times. J is TRBJ1-3 and V is TRBV28; no clear D gene. V was trimmed by 1 base and J by 3 bases, leaving 13 bases between them. Germline assignment: CDR1 MDHEN and CDR2 SYDVKM. The CDR3 has 16 amino acids. DNA of the CDR3: TGTGCCAGCAGTTTATTTGGGTCTTTGAGTGGAAACACCATATATTTT. Amino acid sequence: CASSLFGSLSGNTIYF.

This sequence joins TRBV6-4 and TRBJ2-1; 9 bases agree with TRBD1. CDR1 is MRHNA and CDR2 is SNTAGT in the germline V gene. The CDR3 runs to 17 residues. With V trimmed by 0 bases and J by 8 bases, 11 bases remained unmatched. CDR3 sequence reads: CASSDSNLGQGVYEQFF. CDR3 coding DNA: TGTGCCAGCAGTGACTCAAACCTGGGACAGGGTGTGTATGAGCAGTTCTTC.

This clonotype was seen only a few times. This CDR3 is CASSLLGYSNQPQHF. CDR3 in DNA: TGTGCCAGCAGTTTATTGGGTTATAGCAATCAGCCCCAGCATTTT. V gene TRBV27 combines with J gene TRBJ1-5; D gene uncertain. The CDR3 has 15 amino acids. V lost 1 base to trimming and J lost 0 bases, with 7 bases between them. Germline V CDR1 and CDR2: MNHEY, SMNVEV (reference sequence).

This clonotype was detected a few times. J is TRBJ1-2 and V is TRBV6-2 or TRBV6-3; TRBD1 is a possible D gene (5 bases). In germline, CDR1 is MNHEY, CDR2 SVGEGT. CDR3 length: 15 residues. Trimming took off 5 bases at V and 7 bases at J, with 20 bases between the two ends. This chain's CDR3 is CASSKSSGTMGGYTF. Here the CDR3 DNA reads TGTGCCAGCAGTAAATCTTCCGGGACGATGGGTGGCTACACCTTC.

This clonotype was seen a few times. The chain joins TRBV7-2 to TRBJ1-5, with unresolved D. V lost 2 bases, J lost 2 bases, and 13 bases lay in between. The CDR3 is 16 amino acids. Germline CDR1 and CDR2: SGHTA and FQGNSA. The CDR3 loop is CASSLLLGNGNQPQHF. Here the CDR3 DNA reads TGTGCCAGCAGCTTACTACTGGGGAATGGCAATCAGCCCCAGCATTTT.

This clonotype was picked up a small number of times. The J gene is TRBJ2-1, the V gene TRBV4-3; 7 bases fit TRBD2. V lost 1 base, J lost 6 bases, and 12 bases stayed unmatched. The germline CDR1 and CDR2 sequences are LGHNA and YSLEER. The CDR3 extends over 17 amino acids. CDR3 sequence (DNA): TGCGCCAGCAGCCAAGCTCTCTCGGGGGGAAGGTTCAATGAGCAGTTCTTC. Translation: CASSQALSGGRFNEQFF.

Only a few counts were recorded for this clonotype. The chain is built from TRBV19 and TRBJ2-5; TRBD1 aligns across 8 bases. The V segment lost 7 bases and the J segment 5 bases; nucleotides outside the gene matches: 9. Germline CDR1 is LNHDA and CDR2 is SQIVND (reference sequence). The CDR3 consists of 14 residues. CDR3 amino acids: CASMLAGGVETQYF. Here the CDR3 DNA reads TGTGCCAGTATGCTCGCAGGGGGCGTGGAGACCCAGTACTTC.

The V and J genes are TRBV11-2 and TRBJ2-5; 10 positions match TRBD2. This CDR3 spans 18 amino acids. Germline trimming cut 6 bases from V and 0 bases from J; bases unmatched to any gene: 13. Germline CDR1 reads SGHAT; CDR2 reads FQNNGV. As DNA, the CDR3 is TGTGCCAGCAGAAACCCGATGCCTAGCGGGGGATACCAAGAGACCCAGTACTTC. Amino acid sequence: CASRNPMPSGGYQETQYF.

V usage is TRBV29-1 and J usage is TRBJ2-2; D gene uncertain. Per germline, CDR1 SQVTM and CDR2 ANQGSEA. The V end lost 5 bases, the J end lost 7 bases, and 8 bases lay between the germline ends. The CDR3 spans 11 residues. CDR3 region: CSVPGDGELFF. The CDR3, as DNA: TGCAGCGTTCCAGGAGACGGGGAGCTGTTTTTT.

The rearrangement links TRBV29-1 to TRBJ2-5; possible D gene TRBD2, 5 bases. The CDR3 extends over 12 amino acids. Germline V gives CDR1 SQVTM, CDR2 ANQGSEA. V was shortened by 4 bases and J by 2 bases, with 8 bases between the two germline ends. CDR3 amino acids: CSVGGYQETQYF. The CDR3, as DNA: TGCAGCGTTGGCGGGTATCAAGAGACCCAGTACTTC. The entire variable domain, with the rest obtained from reference TRBV29-1 and TRBJ2-5, is as follows: SAVISQKPSRDICQRGTSLTIQCQVDSQVTMMFWYRQQPGQSLTLIATANQGSEATYESGFVIDKFPISRPNLTFSTLTVSNMSPEDSSIYLCSVGGYQETQYFGPGTRLLVL.

In this sample, this clonotype turned up many times. The rearrangement links TRBV20-1 to TRBJ2-3; D gene ambiguous. CDR3 length: 12 residues. Germline V CDR1 and CDR2: DFQATT, SNEGSKA (reference sequence). Trimming stripped 5 bases from V and 6 bases from J, with 12 bases between. The CDR3 coding sequence is TGCAGTGCTCCCTATCTGGCCGATACGCAGTATTTT. This encodes CSAPYLADTQYF.

The rearrangement joins TRBV12-3 or TRBV12-4 to TRBJ2-7, with 9 bases that match TRBD1. Germline trimming cut 2 bases from V and 2 bases from J; bases unmatched to any gene: 1. The CDR3 is 14 residues long. The CDR3 region has the DNA TGTGCCAGCAGTTTAAGACAGGGGGCCTACGAGCAGTACTTC. It translates to CASSLRQGAYEQYF.